A selection of T cell receptor beta chains follows, all from one sample in a study of blood T cell repertoires in COVID-19. Some clones are missing from TCRdb's copy, which holds only in-frame ones; the method was immunoSEQ multiplex PCR. The sample has some 330,000 clones; around 90% are singletons. The sample consisted of PBMCs or T cells enriched from blood (not recorded which). These receptors all come from a woman in her 30s who had recovered from COVID-19. Both conserved end residues are part of each CDR3. The D gene is left open where the match is weak. The size entry is marked missing in some rows and otherwise reads once, few, many or a size class.

TRBJ1-2,TRBV5-6,.,.,TGTGCCAGCAGCTTGTACAGGGCGATATATGGCTACACCTTC,CASSLYRAIYGYTF
TRBJ2-7,TRBV10-2,TRBD1,.,TGCGCCAGCAGTGAGATGCAGGGGGCGTTTTACGAGCAGTACTTC,CASSEMQGAFYEQYF
TRBJ2-2,TRBV28,TRBD2,.,TGTGCCAGCGTCACGGTAGCTAGCGGGATCACCGGGGAGCTGTTTTTT,CASVTVASGITGELFF
TRBJ2-3,TRBV19,TRBD1,.,TGTGCCAGTAGTCCCCTGGGACAGGGCTCAGATACGCAGTATTTT,CASSPLGQGSDTQYF
TRBJ2-2,TRBV18,TRBD2,.,TGTGCCAGCTCACTTAGCGGGAGTTCGGTAACCGGGGAGCTGTTTTTT,CASSLSGSSVTGELFF
TRBJ2-3,TRBV29-1,.,.,TGCAGCGTTGTTAACGGGGGATTAAGCACAGATACGCAGTATTTT,CSVVNGGLSTDTQYF
TRBJ2-7,TRBV5-4,TRBD2,.,TGTGCCAGCAGCGAGCTTCCAGGGACTAGCGGGACTGACGAGCAGTACTTC,CASSELPGTSGTDEQYF
TRBJ1-2,TRBV28,TRBD1,.,TGTGCCAGCAGTCCAACACAGGGGGCGCGGGGCTACACCTTC,CASSPTQGARGYTF
TRBJ2-2,TRBV7-9,TRBD2,.,TGTGCCAGCAGCTTACGGGCTAGCGGGTATCCCGGGGAGCTGTTTTTT,CASSLRASGYPGELFF
TRBJ2-3,TRBV5-1,TRBD1,.,TGCGCCAGCAGACCCGACAGGGTGGAAGGGGATACGCAGTATTTT,CASRPDRVEGDTQYF
TRBJ2-5,TRBV5-4,TRBD2,.,TGTGCCAGCAGCTCGCTAACAACTAGCGGGGAAGAGACCCAGTACTTC,CASSSLTTSGEETQYF
TRBJ1-5,TRBV28,TRBD1,once,TGTGCCAGCAGTCGCCCCGACAGGGAGAAGCAGCCCCAGCATTTT,CASSRPDREKQPQHF
TRBJ1-1,TRBV9,.,.,TGTGCCGGCTCAAGAGGATCGAACACTGAAGCTTTCTTT,CAGSRGSNTEAFF
TRBJ2-7,TRBV7-2,.,.,TGTGCCAGCAGCACCACCTCGGGCCCGGGAGAGCAGTACTTC,CASSTTSGPGEQYF
TRBJ2-2,TRBV25-1,.,few,TGTGCCAGCAGTCCAGGGTCCCCCGGGGAGCTGTTTTTT,CASSPGSPGELFF
TRBJ1-2,TRBV30,.,.,TGTGCCTGGAGGCATACCAGGGTGAGGTCGCACTATGGCTACACCTTC,CAWRHTRVRSHYGYTF
TRBJ1-5,TRBV28,TRBD1,few,TGTGCCAGCAGACGTCCAGGGGGCGGGAATCAGCCCCAGCATTTT,CASRRPGGGNQPQHF
TRBJ1-3,TRBV3-1/TRBV3-2,.,.,TGTGCCAGCAGCCAAGCGGCAGTCCCAGGGACCATATATTTT,CASSQAAVPGTIYF
TRBJ2-1,TRBV4-1,TRBD2,.,TGCGCCAGCAGCCTAAAGCGGGGGGTTAATGAGCAGTTCTTC,CASSLKRGVNEQFF
TRBJ2-7,TRBV28,TRBD2,.,TGTGCCAGCAGTTTCTCTAGCGGGGGACCATCCTACGAGCAGTACTTC,CASSFSSGGPSYEQYF
TRBJ1-2,TRBV29-1,TRBD1,.,TGCAGCGCGGACAGGGGGAGCGGCTACACCTTC,CSADRGSGYTF
TRBJ2-7,TRBV28,TRBD1,.,TGTGCCAGCAGCCCGGGACAGTGGTCTCGGGAGCAGTACTTC,CASSPGQWSREQYF
TRBJ1-2,TRBV2,.,.,TGTGCCAGCAGTGTTTCCCCGAACTATGGCTACACCTTC,CASSVSPNYGYTF
TRBJ2-5,TRBV4-3,.,.,TGCGCCAGCAGCCAAGATCTCGGCCAAGAGACCCAGTACTTC,CASSQDLGQETQYF
TRBJ2-7,TRBV29-1,TRBD2,.,TGCAGCGTTGAAGCGGCAGCTAGCGGGATCTACGAGCAGTACTTC,CSVEAAASGIYEQYF
TRBJ2-2,TRBV7-3,TRBD2,.,TGTGCCAGCAGCTTTACCGGGACTAGCGGGTTGGGGAACACCGGGGAGCTGTTTTTT,CASSFTGTSGLGNTGELFF
TRBJ1-5,TRBV28,.,.,TGTGCCAGCAGGGGGCAGGTTAGCAATCAGCCCCAGCATTTT,CASRGQVSNQPQHF
TRBJ2-1,TRBV18,.,.,TGTGCCAGCTCCCCTAGGGAGCATGAGCAGTTCTTC,CASSPREHEQFF
TRBJ2-7,TRBV28,.,once,TGTGCCAGCAGGGGACACGACTCAGCCGAGCAGTACTTC,CASRGHDSAEQYF
TRBJ1-1,TRBV4-1,.,.,TGCGCCAGCAGCCAGGCCGCCACTGAAGCTTTCTTT,CASSQAATEAFF
TRBJ1-2,TRBV21-1,.,.,TGTGCCAGCAGCAAAGTGATGGACAGGGTTGGCTATGGCTACACCTTC,CASSKVMDRVGYGYTF
TRBJ1-1,TRBV18,.,.,TGTGCCAGCTCACAAGACAGGAACACTGAAGCTTTCTTT,CASSQDRNTEAFF
TRBJ1-6,TRBV19,.,.,TGTGCCAGTACTCCCCGGCCCACAGCGGATTCACCCCTCCACTTT,CASTPRPTADSPLHF
TRBJ1-3,TRBV4-1,.,.,TGCGCCAGCAGCCAAGATGCGGAAAACTCTGGAAACACCATATATTTT,CASSQDAENSGNTIYF
TRBJ2-1,TRBV19,TRBD1,.,TGTGCCAGTACCCACAACCCTCAGGGGGCAGGGGAGCAGTTCTTC,CASTHNPQGAGEQFF
TRBJ1-1,TRBV5-4,TRBD1,.,TGTGCGTACTCCGGGACAGTGAACACTGAAGCTTTCTTT,CAYSGTVNTEAFF
TRBJ1-1,TRBV7-9,.,.,TGTGCCAGCAGCTTAGAAGTCGGTGAAGCTTTCTTT,CASSLEVGEAFF
TRBJ2-1,TRBV7-3,.,once,TGTGCCAGCAGCTCTCAACAACGTGGTGAGCAGTTCTTC,CASSSQQRGEQFF
TRBJ2-7,TRBV5-1,TRBD1,.,TGCGCCAGCAGCTTGGGGGACAGTCCCTCCGAGCAGTACTTC,CASSLGDSPSEQYF
TRBJ2-5,TRBV11-3,TRBD1,once,TGTGCCAGCAGCTTTGCTGGGACAGGGCAAGAGACCCAGTACTTC,CASSFAGTGQETQYF
TRBJ1-5,TRBV6-5,TRBD1,.,TGTGCCAGCAGCGGGACAGACAATCAGCCCCAGCATTTT,CASSGTDNQPQHF
TRBJ2-6,TRBV28,.,.,TGTGCCAGCAGTTTAGGAGGGGTTGGGGCCAACGTCCTGACTTTC,CASSLGGVGANVLTF
TRBJ2-5,TRBV7-6,.,.,TGTGCCAGCAGCTTCCAGCCAGGGGAGGGAGAGACCCAGTACTTC,CASSFQPGEGETQYF
TRBJ1-3,TRBV18,.,.,TGTGCCAGCTCAACCGCGGATGGTGGAAACACCATATATTTT,CASSTADGGNTIYF
TRBJ2-3,TRBV2,.,few,TGTGCCAGCAGCAAACTAGTGTTGGTAGATACGCAGTATTTT,CASSKLVLVDTQYF
TRBJ1-1,TRBV27,TRBD1,.,TGTGCCAGCAGTCCGTACCGGGACAGGGGGAACACTGAAGCTTTCTTT,CASSPYRDRGNTEAFF
TRBJ2-5,TRBV7-9,.,.,TGTGCCAGCAGCTTAGTGGGCCAGTGGGAGACCCAGTACTTC,CASSLVGQWETQYF
TRBJ1-5,TRBV7-2,.,once,TGTGCCAGCAGCATCAACAGGGCGAATCAGCCCCAGCATTTT,CASSINRANQPQHF
TRBJ2-7,TRBV5-5,.,few,TGTGCCAGCAGCTTTTACGGCGGGACGGGTTCCTACGAGCAGTACTTC,CASSFYGGTGSYEQYF
TRBJ2-5,TRBV19,TRBD2,.,TGTGCCAGTAGTCCGCAGCGGACTAGCGGAATAGAAGAGACCCAGTACTTC,CASSPQRTSGIEETQYF
TRBJ1-1,TRBV27,TRBD1,.,TGTGCCAGCAGTTTCGGACAGGGCGGGACTGAAGCTTTCTTT,CASSFGQGGTEAFF
TRBJ1-1,TRBV28,.,.,TGTGCCAGCAGCTCGCAGGCAGCCGACCTTGAAGCTTTCTTT,CASSSQAADLEAFF